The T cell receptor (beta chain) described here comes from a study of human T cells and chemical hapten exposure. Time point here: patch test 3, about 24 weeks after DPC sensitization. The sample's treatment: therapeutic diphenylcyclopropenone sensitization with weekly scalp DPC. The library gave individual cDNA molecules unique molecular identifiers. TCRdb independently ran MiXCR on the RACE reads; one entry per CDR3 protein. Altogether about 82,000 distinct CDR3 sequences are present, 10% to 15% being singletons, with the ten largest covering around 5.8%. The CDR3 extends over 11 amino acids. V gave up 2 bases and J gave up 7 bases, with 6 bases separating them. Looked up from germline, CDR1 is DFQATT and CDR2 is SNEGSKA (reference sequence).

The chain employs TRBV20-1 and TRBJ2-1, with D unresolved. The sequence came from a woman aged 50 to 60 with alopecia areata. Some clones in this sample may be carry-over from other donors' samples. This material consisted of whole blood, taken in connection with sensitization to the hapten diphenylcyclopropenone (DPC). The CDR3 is CSARPVNEQFF. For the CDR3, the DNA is TGCAGTGCTAGACCAGTAAATGAGCAGTTCTTC.